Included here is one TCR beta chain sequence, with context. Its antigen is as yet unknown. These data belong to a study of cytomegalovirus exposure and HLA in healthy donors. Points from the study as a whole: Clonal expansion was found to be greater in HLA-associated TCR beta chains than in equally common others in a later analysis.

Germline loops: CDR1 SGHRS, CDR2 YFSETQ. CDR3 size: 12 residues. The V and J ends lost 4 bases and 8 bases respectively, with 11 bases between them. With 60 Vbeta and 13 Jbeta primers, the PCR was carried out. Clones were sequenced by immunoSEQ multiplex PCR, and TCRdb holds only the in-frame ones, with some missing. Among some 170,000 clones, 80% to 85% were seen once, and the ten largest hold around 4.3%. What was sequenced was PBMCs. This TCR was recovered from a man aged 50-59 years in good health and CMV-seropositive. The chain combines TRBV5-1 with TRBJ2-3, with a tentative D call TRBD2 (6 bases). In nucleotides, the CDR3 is TGCGCCAGCAGCGGGGGGACTGTTACGCAGTATTTT. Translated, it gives CASSGGTVTQYF.